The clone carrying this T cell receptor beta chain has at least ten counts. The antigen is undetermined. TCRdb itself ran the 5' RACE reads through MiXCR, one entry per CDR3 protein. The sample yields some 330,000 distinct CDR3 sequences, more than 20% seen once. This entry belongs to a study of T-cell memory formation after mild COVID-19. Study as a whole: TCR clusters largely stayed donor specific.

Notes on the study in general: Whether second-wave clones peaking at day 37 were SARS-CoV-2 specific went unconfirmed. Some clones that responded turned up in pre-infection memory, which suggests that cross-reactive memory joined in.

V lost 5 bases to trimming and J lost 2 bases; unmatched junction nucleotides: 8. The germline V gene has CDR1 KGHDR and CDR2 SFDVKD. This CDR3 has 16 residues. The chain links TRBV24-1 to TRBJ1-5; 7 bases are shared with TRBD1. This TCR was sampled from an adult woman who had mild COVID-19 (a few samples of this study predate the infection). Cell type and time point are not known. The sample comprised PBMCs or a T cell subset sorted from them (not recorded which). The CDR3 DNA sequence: TGTGCCACCAGTGGCCCTGATACAGGGGGCAATCAGCCCCAGCATTTT. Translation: CATSGPDTGGNQPQHF.